Sequencing of this T cell receptor beta chain was carried out in a study of T cells after yellow fever vaccination. TCRdb itself ran the 5' RACE reads through MiXCR, one entry per CDR3 protein. The sample gives some 340,000 distinct CDR3 sequences, around 10% of which show up once; about 3% is in the top ten. Germline-derived CDR1 and CDR2 are SEHNR and FQNEAQ (reference sequence). This CDR3 spans 11 amino acids. Trimming removed 1 base at V and 9 bases at J, with 4 bases between. This clonotype was found a few times. This clonotype originated in a man in his late teens or twenties who received the YFV17D yellow fever vaccine. The sequencing used CD4+ T cells sorted from PBMCs, collected 45 days after the yellow fever booster vaccination. This sequence joins TRBV7-9 and TRBJ2-1; D is unresolved. CDR3 in amino acids: CASSLDSEQFF. Written as DNA, the CDR3 is TGTGCCAGCAGCTTAGACAGTGAGCAGTTCTTC.